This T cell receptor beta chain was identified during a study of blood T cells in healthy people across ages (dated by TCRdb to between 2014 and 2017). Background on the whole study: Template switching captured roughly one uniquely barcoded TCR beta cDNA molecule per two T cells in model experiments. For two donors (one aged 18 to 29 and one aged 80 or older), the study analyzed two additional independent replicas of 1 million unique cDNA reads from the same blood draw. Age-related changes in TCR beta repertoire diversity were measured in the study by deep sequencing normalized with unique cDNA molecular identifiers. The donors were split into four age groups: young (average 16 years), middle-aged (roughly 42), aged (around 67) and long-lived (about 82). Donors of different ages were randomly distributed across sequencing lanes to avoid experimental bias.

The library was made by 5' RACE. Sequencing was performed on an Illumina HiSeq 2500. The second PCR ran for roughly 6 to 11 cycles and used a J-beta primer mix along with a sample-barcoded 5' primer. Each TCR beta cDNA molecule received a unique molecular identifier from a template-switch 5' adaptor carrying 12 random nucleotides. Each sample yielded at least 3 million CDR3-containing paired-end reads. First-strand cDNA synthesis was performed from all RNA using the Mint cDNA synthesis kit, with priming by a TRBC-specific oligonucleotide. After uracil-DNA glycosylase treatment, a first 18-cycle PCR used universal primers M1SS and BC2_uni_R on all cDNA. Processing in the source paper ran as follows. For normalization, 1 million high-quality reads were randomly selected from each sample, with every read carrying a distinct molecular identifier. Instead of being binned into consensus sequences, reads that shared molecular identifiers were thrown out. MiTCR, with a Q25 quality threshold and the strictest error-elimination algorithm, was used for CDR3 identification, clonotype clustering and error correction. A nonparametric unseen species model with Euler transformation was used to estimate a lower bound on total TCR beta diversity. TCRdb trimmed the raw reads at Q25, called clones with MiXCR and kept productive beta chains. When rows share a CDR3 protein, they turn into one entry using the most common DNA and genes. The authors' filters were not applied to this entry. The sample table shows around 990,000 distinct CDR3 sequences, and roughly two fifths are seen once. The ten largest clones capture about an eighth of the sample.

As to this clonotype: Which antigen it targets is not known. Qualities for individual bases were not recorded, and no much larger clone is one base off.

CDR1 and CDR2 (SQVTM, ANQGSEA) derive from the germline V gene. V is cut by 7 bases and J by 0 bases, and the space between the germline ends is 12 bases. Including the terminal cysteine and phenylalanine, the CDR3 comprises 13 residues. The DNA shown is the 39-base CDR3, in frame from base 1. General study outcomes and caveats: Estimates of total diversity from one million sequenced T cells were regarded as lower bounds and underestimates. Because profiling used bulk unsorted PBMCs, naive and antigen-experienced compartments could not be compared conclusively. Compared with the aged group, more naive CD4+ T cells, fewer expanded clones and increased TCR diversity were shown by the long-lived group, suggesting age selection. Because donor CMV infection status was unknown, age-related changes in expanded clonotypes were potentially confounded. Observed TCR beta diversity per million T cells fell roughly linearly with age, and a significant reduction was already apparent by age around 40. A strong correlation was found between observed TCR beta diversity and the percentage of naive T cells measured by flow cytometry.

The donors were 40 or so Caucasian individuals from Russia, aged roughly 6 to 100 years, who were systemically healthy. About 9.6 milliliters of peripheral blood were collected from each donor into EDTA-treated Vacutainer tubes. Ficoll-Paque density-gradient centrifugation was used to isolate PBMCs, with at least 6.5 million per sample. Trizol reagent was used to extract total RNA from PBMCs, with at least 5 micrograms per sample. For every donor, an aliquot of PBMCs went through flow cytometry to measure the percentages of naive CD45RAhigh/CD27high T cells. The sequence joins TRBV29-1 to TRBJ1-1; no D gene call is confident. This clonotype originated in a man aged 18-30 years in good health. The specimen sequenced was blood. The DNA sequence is TGCAGCGAACGGACGGAATTGAACACTGAAGCTTTCTTT. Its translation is CSERTELNTEAFF.